The 4 T cell receptor beta chains given below trace back to one sample, sequenced in a study of cytomegalovirus exposure and HLA in healthy donors. Generated by immunoSEQ multiplex PCR, the TCRdb table keeps only in-frame clones and is missing some. The repertoire holds 68,000 or so clones, with around 93% as singletons. The sequenced sample was PBMCs. These receptor sequences come from a man between 18 and 29 years old in good health and CMV-seronegative.

V is TRBV6-5 and J is TRBJ1-2, with D possibly matching TRBD1 (6 bases). The CDR3 has 15 amino acids. The V and J ends lost 6 bases and 7 bases respectively, with 21 bases between them. Germline V gene data show CDR1 as MNHEY and CDR2 as SVGAGI. The CDR3 loop is CASRSKTGFDGGYTF. The CDR3 coding sequence is TGTGCCAGCAGATCCAAGACAGGATTCGATGGTGGCTACACCTTC.

The gene calls are TRBV9 and TRBJ2-6; TRBD1 agrees at 8 bases. Germline lookup yields CDR1 SGDLS and CDR2 YYNGEE. The V segment lost 5 bases and the J segment 0 bases; nucleotides outside the gene matches: 4. The CDR3 loop spans 16 amino acids. The CDR3 DNA is TGTGCCAGCAGGGACAGGGTGACCTCTGGGGCCAACGTCCTGACTTTC. Translating it yields CASRDRVTSGANVLTF.

The genes are TRBV6-5 and TRBJ1-1; the match to TRBD1 covers 10 bases. V was pared by 2 bases and J by 9 bases, with 9 bases of the junction left unmatched. Germline CDR1 reads MNHEY; CDR2 reads SVGAGI. CDR3 length equals 15 residues. The CDR3 DNA reads TGTGCCAGCAGTTACCTCCGGGACAGGGGTTTGAAAGCTTTCTTT. Protein product: CASSYLRDRGLKAFF.

The chain employs TRBV7-8 and TRBJ2-3, with D tentatively TRBD2 (6 bases). Trimming took off 5 bases at V and 2 bases at J, with 17 bases between the two ends. There are 16 residues in the CDR3. CDR1 is SGHVS, CDR2 FQNEAQ, per germline. As DNA, the CDR3 is TGTGCCAGCAGCCCCACCCGGGAGCTGATCACAGATACGCAGTATTTT. Protein sequence: CASSPTRELITDTQYF.